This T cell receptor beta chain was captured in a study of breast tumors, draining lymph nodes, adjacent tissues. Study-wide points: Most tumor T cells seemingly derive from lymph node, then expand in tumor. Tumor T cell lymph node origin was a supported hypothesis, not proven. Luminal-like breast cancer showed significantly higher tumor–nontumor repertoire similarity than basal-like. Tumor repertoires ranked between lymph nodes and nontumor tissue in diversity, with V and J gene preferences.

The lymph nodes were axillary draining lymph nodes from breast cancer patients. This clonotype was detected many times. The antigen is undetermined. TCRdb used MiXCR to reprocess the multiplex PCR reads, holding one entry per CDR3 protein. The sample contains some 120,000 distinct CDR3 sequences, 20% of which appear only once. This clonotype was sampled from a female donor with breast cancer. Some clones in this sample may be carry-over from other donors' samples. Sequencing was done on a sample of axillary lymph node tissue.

The CDR3 is CSAPVRNYGYTF. DNA for the CDR3: TGCAGTGCCCCGGTGAGGAACTATGGCTACACCTTC. V is TRBV20-1 and J is TRBJ1-2; D is uncertain. This CDR3 has 12 residues. Germline assignment: CDR1 DFQATT and CDR2 SNEGSKA (reference sequence). Trimming cost V 6 bases and J 2 bases, with 10 bases left between them.